This is a list of T cell receptor beta chains from one sample in a study of cytomegalovirus exposure and HLA in healthy donors. Repertoires were generated with immunoSEQ multiplex PCR, while TCRdb's copy carries only in-frame clones and drops some. This repertoire shows over 150,000 clones, roughly 76% found once; its top ten account for around 2%. The sequencing input was PBMCs. Receptors originate from a human donor in good health. The CDR3 runs from the conserved cysteine through the conserved F or W. A D gene is named only where the DNA matches it firmly. Rows give clone size only sometimes, using once, few, many, or a class for an expanded clone.

-	-	TRBV7-9	14	TRBJ1-1	TGTGCCAGCAGCTTAGATTCGGGGAGAACTGAAGCTTTCTTT	CASSLDSGRTEAFF
TRBD1	-	TRBV6-1	13	TRBJ2-7	TGTGCCAGCCGGAGACAGGGGGCCTACGAGCAGTACTTC	CASRRQGAYEQYF
-	few	TRBV7-2	15	TRBJ1-1	TGTGCCAGCAGCTTAGGAGGCAGATGGAACACTGAAGCTTTCTTT	CASSLGGRWNTEAFF
TRBD2	-	TRBV10-2	13	TRBJ2-2	TGCGCCAGCAGTCACGGTAGCGGGGGGGAGCTGTTTTTT	CASSHGSGGELFF
-	-	TRBV11-2	14	TRBJ1-1	TGTGCCAGCAGCTTCCCGGGGGGCGGAGCTGAAGCTTTCTTT	CASSFPGGGAEAFF
TRBD1	-	TRBV18	15	TRBJ2-1	TGTGCCAGCTCACCAGACAGGGAATCCTACAATGAGCAGTTCTTC	CASSPDRESYNEQFF
TRBD1	once	TRBV9	16	TRBJ1-2	TGTGCCAGCAGCGTAGCTTATAGGGGGCGCGAAAATGGCTACACCTTC	CASSVAYRGRENGYTF
-	-	TRBV7-9	13	TRBJ2-3	TGTGCCAGCAGCTTAGCGCACGGAGATACGCAGTATTTT	CASSLAHGDTQYF
TRBD1	-	TRBV6-5	15	TRBJ1-2	TGTGCCAGCAGTCGACAGGGTAAAGCTAACTATGGCTACACCTTC	CASSRQGKANYGYTF
TRBD2	few	TRBV28	14	TRBJ2-5	TGTGCCAGCAGTATACTACTAGCGGGGGGGACCCAGTACTTC	CASSILLAGGTQYF
-	-	TRBV28	12	TRBJ2-2	TGTGCCAGCATCAGCGGGACCGGGGAGCTGTTTTTT	CASISGTGELFF
TRBD2	-	TRBV5-1	17	TRBJ2-3	TGCGCCAGCAGCCCCCGAACCGTCGGGGGGGCGACAGATACGCAGTATTTT	CASSPRTVGGATDTQYF
-	-	TRBV5-6	14	TRBJ1-2	TGTGCCAGCAGCTTAGGGCAGGGGTTGTCTGGCTACACCTTC	CASSLGQGLSGYTF
-	-	TRBV5-4	14	TRBJ1-1	TGTGCCAGCAGCTTAATATCGCGGGACGGTGAAGCTTTCTTT	CASSLISRDGEAFF
-	-	TRBV29-1	10	TRBJ2-1	TGCAGCGCTACAGGGAATGAGCAGTTCTTC	CSATGNEQFF
-	-	TRBV5-1	15	TRBJ2-1	TGCGCCAGCACCTCATCCGGGTCCAATCACAATGAGCAGTTCTTC	CASTSSGSNHNEQFF
-	once	TRBV4-3	14	TRBJ2-3	TGCGCCAGCAGCCAAGATTTCGGGGGAGAGGCGCAGTATTTT	CASSQDFGGEAQYF
TRBD2	few	TRBV4-2	14	TRBJ2-1	TGTGCCAGCAGCCGTGGGACTAGCACCAATGAGCAGTTCTTC	CASSRGTSTNEQFF
TRBD2	-	TRBV2	15	TRBJ2-3	TGTGCCAGCAGTGCCTCTAGCGGAAACACAGATACGCAGTATTTT	CASSASSGNTDTQYF
-	-	TRBV5-8	15	TRBJ2-7	TGTGCCAGCAGCTTGTCGGGGGGCCGATCCTACGAGCAGTACTTC	CASSLSGGRSYEQYF
-	-	TRBV29-1	12	TRBJ1-1	TGCAGCGCGAAGACAGGCCCACCTGAAGCTTTCTTT	CSAKTGPPEAFF
TRBD2	-	TRBV6-5	13	TRBJ2-1	TGTGCCAGCAGGGCTAGCGGGGGGACTGAGCAGTTCTTC	CASRASGGTEQFF
TRBD1	once	TRBV6-5	12	TRBJ2-7	TGTGCCAGCAGCCCCAGGGGGACCGAGCAGTACTTC	CASSPRGTEQYF
TRBD1	-	TRBV27	13	TRBJ2-7	TGTGCCAGCAGTTTGGGACAGACCTACGAGCAGTACTTC	CASSLGQTYEQYF
-	-	TRBV11-2	13	TRBJ2-5	TGTGCCAGCAGCTTAGATCAGCGTGAGACCCAGTACTTC	CASSLDQRETQYF
-	-	TRBV4-3	13	TRBJ2-2	TGCGCCAGCAGCCAAGGAGAGTCCGGGGAGCTGTTTTTT	CASSQGESGELFF
-	-	TRBV7-3	13	TRBJ1-1	TGTGCCAGCAGCTCCGTTGGAGGGGAAAAAGCTTTCTTT	CASSSVGGEKAFF
-	-	TRBV6-5	13	TRBJ1-5	TGTGCCAGCAGTTACTCGGCCAATCAGCCCCAGCATTTT	CASSYSANQPQHF
-	-	TRBV4-1	14	TRBJ2-7	TGCGCCAGCAGCCATGCCCCGGAGGCCTACGAGCAGTACTTC	CASSHAPEAYEQYF
TRBD1	-	TRBV4-1	15	TRBJ2-3	TGCGCCAGCAGCGCCGGGACAGGAAGCACAGATACGCAGTATTTT	CASSAGTGSTDTQYF
-	-	TRBV29-1	14	TRBJ1-2	TGCAGCGTTGTAGGGAGGGGCCAGAACTATGGCTACACCTTC	CSVVGRGQNYGYTF
-	few	TRBV5-1	14	TRBJ1-2	TGCGCCAGCAGCTTGGAACTCGGTAACTATGGCTACACCTTC	CASSLELGNYGYTF
TRBD1	-	TRBV9	15	TRBJ2-7	TGTGCCAGCAGCGTAGGGCCGGGACAGGCCTACGAGCAGTACTTC	CASSVGPGQAYEQYF
TRBD1	-	TRBV19	19	TRBJ1-5	TGTGCCAGTAGTTCCAAGCAGGGGGACTTTTTCTATAGCAATCAGCCCCAGCATTTT	CASSSKQGDFFYSNQPQHF
-	-	TRBV25-1	15	TRBJ2-7	TGTGCCAGCAGTGAATATATCTCAGGGGTTGGCGAGCAGTACTTC	CASSEYISGVGEQYF
TRBD1	once	TRBV27	16	TRBJ1-1	TGTGCCAGCAGTGCCAGACAGGGGAGTCCGAACACTGAAGCTTTCTTT	CASSARQGSPNTEAFF
-	-	TRBV6-5	13	TRBJ1-2	TGTGCCAGCGGGGCGGGACGGGGGAGTGGCTACACCTTC	CASGAGRGSGYTF
TRBD1	-	TRBV5-4	19	TRBJ1-3	TGTGCCAGCAGCTTGCGGGGACAGCAACAACCTAACTCTGGAAACACCATATATTTT	CASSLRGQQQPNSGNTIYF
-	-	TRBV7-9	14	TRBJ2-3	TGTGCCAGCAGCTCGACAGAACTCACAGATACGCAGTATTTT	CASSSTELTDTQYF
TRBD1	-	TRBV27	14	TRBJ1-2	TGTGCCAGCAGTTTATCCAGGGGGTCGGGTGGCTACACCTTC	CASSLSRGSGGYTF
-	-	TRBV7-2	13	TRBJ2-5	TGTGCCAGCAGCCCCCGCAGGGAAGAGACCCAGTACTTC	CASSPRREETQYF
TRBD2	-	TRBV7-9	14	TRBJ2-7	TGTGCCAGCAGCTTAGAAGGCACGGGGGGGGAGCAGTACTTC	CASSLEGTGGEQYF
TRBD1	-	TRBV9	17	TRBJ2-2	TGTGCCAGCAGGCCGGGGGACAGGGCCATTAACACCGGGGAGCTGTTTTTT	CASRPGDRAINTGELFF
-	-	TRBV19	15	TRBJ1-4	TGTGCCAGTAGTATAGCGAGGGTCACTAATGAAAAACTGTTTTTT	CASSIARVTNEKLFF
TRBD2	-	TRBV4-2	18	TRBJ2-3	TGTGCCAGCAGCCAAGTTTCGATGGCTAGCGGGGGGTTGGGTACGCAGTATTTT	CASSQVSMASGGLGTQYF
TRBD2	-	TRBV16	13	TRBJ2-1	TGTGCCAGCAGCCAATCTCCAGCGGGAGAGCAGTTCTTC	CASSQSPAGEQFF
TRBD2	-	TRBV9	18	TRBJ2-2	TGTGCCAGCAGCGTAGCTCCTAGCGGGGGGGCCATGGGCGGGGAGCTGTTTTTT	CASSVAPSGGAMGGELFF
-	-	TRBV7-3	13	TRBJ2-5	TGTGCCAGCAGCATAACGGTCCAGGGGACCCAGTACTTC	CASSITVQGTQYF
-	-	TRBV7-2	15	TRBJ2-7	TGTGCCAGCAGCTTAGCCACAGCACCGTCCTACGAGCAGTACTTC	CASSLATAPSYEQYF
TRBD1	-	TRBV5-1	17	TRBJ1-3	TGCGCCAGCAGCCGAACGACAGGGATAGGGTATGGAAACACCATATATTTT	CASSRTTGIGYGNTIYF
TRBD2	-	TRBV5-1	15	TRBJ2-1	TGCGCCAGCAGCGCCCGGACTAGCGGATACAATGAGCAGTTCTTC	CASSARTSGYNEQFF
TRBD2	-	TRBV14	17	TRBJ2-3	TGTGCCAGCAGCCAAGACTGGCCTAGCGGGGGATCAGATACGCAGTATTTT	CASSQDWPSGGSDTQYF
-	-	TRBV5-6	12	TRBJ1-1	TGTGCCAGCAGCTGGGGAGGGGCTCTGGCTTTCTTT	CASSWGGALAFF